A single TCR beta chain is shown here with its context. Its antigen remains unknown. The sample is drawn from a study of a mutant IDH1 vaccine in newly diagnosed glioma. Across the study: Administration of eight vaccinations to patients took place in weeks 1, 3, 5, 7, 11, 15, 19, 23. Vaccine dosing followed radiotherapy by 4-6 weeks, or accompanied temozolomide cycles. Findings and limits, study-wide: With respect to changes in top peripheral T cell clonotypes, pseudoprogression seemed unrelated.

The table came from immunoSEQ multiplex PCR; TCRdb's copy has only in-frame clones and leaves some out. The sample contains about 82,000 clones, around 85% of which appear only once. The CDR3 has 16 residues. Germline V gene data show CDR1 as PRHDT and CDR2 as FYEKMQ (reference sequence). The V gene lost 0 bases and the J gene lost 2 bases, with 14 bases spanning the gap. Time point: week 23, last vaccination. In the vaccine, a single dose held 300 ug of the mutant IDH1 20-mer peptide, along with topical imiquimod. This sample comprised PBMCs, obtained from a glioma patient whose treatment included an IDH1 peptide vaccine. The clonotype originates from a young man with glioma. Some clones in this sample may be carry-over from other donors' samples. The V gene is TRBV13, the J gene TRBJ2-7, with a weak D call TRBD2 (7 bases). The CDR3 nucleotides read TGTGCCAGCAGCTTAGGAGTGGGGGGGGCCGCCTACGAGCAGTACTTC. It specifies CASSLGVGGAAYEQYF.